This TCR beta chain was obtained from a study of T-cell memory formation after mild COVID-19. Whole-study context: Clustering of TCRs was largely donor specific. General study findings and limits: The study found contracting CD4+ clones mainly in CM and EM and contracting CD8+ clones in EMRA.

One entry per CDR3 protein results from TCRdb running MiXCR on the 5' RACE reads. The sample records roughly 560,000 distinct CDR3 sequences, over 20% being singletons. The CDR3 covers 15 residues. V shed 5 bases and J shed 4 bases, with 17 bases lying between them. Germline CDR1 and CDR2: LGHDT and YNNKEL (reference sequence). As to this clonotype: Its antigen is unknown.

The receptor's source is an adult woman who had mild COVID-19 (a few samples of this study predate the infection). Cell type and time point are not known. Sequencing input: PBMCs or a T cell subset sorted from them (not recorded which). This chain links TRBV3-1 with TRBJ1-1; D ambiguous. The CDR3 protein is CASSSFYRVGTEAFF. CDR3 sequence (DNA): TGTGCCAGCAGCTCCTTCTACCGGGTGGGCACTGAAGCTTTCTTT.